The 4 T cell receptor beta chains below all came from one sample that was sequenced in a study of regulatory T cells in long-lasting Graves disease. In building TCR beta libraries, iRepertoire HTBI primers were used together with Arm-PCR of CDR3 regions. TCRdb redid the calling of the multiplex PCR reads with MiXCR, one entry per CDR3 protein. Of about 220,000 distinct CDR3 sequences listed, roughly 19% are singletons. Time point given: newly diagnosed GD, antithyroid drugs for less than 3 months. Preparation of the TCR library used RNA extracted from PBMCs. These data also formed part of another study, on T cells in Graves' hyperthyroidism and ophthalmopathy.

The sample consisted of peripheral blood mononuclear cells (PBMCs), taken at new diagnosis, from a patient treated with antithyroid drugs. These TCRs come from a woman younger than 45 with Graves disease.

This clonotype was seen many times. This sequence joins TRBV7-9 and TRBJ2-7; D may be TRBD1 (5 bases). Germline V gene data show CDR1 as SEHNR and CDR2 as FQNEAQ (reference sequence). The V end lost 4 bases, the J end lost 6 bases, and 19 bases lay between the germline ends. The CDR3 runs to 15 residues. The CDR3 sequence is CASSYSSRVIREQYF. The DNA of the CDR3 is TGTGCCAGCAGCTATTCCTCCAGGGTCATCCGCGAGCAGTACTTC.

This clonotype was observed many times. The chain couples TRBV2 to TRBJ2-3; no firm D call. Trimming stripped 5 bases from V and 1 base from J, with 10 bases between. The CDR3 runs 14 residues. Germline V gene data show CDR1 as SNHLY and CDR2 as FYNNEI. The CDR3, as DNA: TGTGCCAGCAGTAGGGCCTATGGCACAGATACGCAGTATTTT. Translation gives CASSRAYGTDTQYF.

The genes are TRBV12-3 or TRBV12-4 and TRBJ1-2; D possibly corresponds to TRBD1 (6 bases). The germline V and J ends were trimmed by 3 bases and 6 bases, with 14 bases remaining between them. The CDR3 consists of 14 residues. The CDR3 here is CASSFRRGGNGYTF. The CDR3 DNA is TGTGCCAGCAGTTTCCGCAGGGGTGGAAATGGCTACACCTTC.

The genes are TRBV4-1 and TRBJ1-5; tentative D call: TRBD1 (5 bases). This CDR3 region has 13 residues. Deletions cut 8 bases from V and 1 base from J, with 9 bases between. Germline CDR1 is MGHRA and CDR2 is YSYEKL. The CDR3 loop is CASPRESNQPQHF. The CDR3 nucleotides read TGCGCCAGCCCCAGGGAAAGCAATCAGCCCCAGCATTTT.